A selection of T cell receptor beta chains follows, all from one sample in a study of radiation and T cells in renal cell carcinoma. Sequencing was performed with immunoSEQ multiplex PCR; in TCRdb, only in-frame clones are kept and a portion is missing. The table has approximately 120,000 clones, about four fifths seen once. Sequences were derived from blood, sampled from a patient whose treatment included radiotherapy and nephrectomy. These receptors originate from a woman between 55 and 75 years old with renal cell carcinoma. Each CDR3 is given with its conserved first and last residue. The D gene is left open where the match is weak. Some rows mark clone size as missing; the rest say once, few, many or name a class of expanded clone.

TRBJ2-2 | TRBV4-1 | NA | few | TGCGCCAGCAGCCAAGAAGGGGGTTTAGTGGGCCACGGGCACGGGGAGCTGTTTTTT | CASSQEGGLVGHGHGELFF
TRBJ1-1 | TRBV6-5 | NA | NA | TGTGCCAGCAGTACGCGGAGGGAAGCTTTCTTT | CASSTRREAFF
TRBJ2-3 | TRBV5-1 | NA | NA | TGCGCCAGCGAGGACGGTTTCAACACAGATACGCAGTATTTT | CASEDGFNTDTQYF
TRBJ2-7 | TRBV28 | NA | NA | TGTGCCAGCAGTTTATTTAGGGGACCCTACGAGCAGTACTTC | CASSLFRGPYEQYF
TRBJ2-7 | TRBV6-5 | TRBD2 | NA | TGTGCCAGCTTCCCGGCGGGTAGCGGGAGGTACGAGCAGTACTTC | CASFPAGSGRYEQYF
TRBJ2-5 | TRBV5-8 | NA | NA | TGTGCCAGCAGCTTGGGGCCAGGTGGAGGGCAAGAGACCCAGTACTTC | CASSLGPGGGQETQYF
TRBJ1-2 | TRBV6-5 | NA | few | TGTGCCAGCAGTTACTCCCGCGGGACATATGGCTACACCTTC | CASSYSRGTYGYTF
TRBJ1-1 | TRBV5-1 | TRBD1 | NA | TGCGCCAGCAGCTTTTATGGGACAGGGAACACTGAAGCTTTCTTT | CASSFYGTGNTEAFF
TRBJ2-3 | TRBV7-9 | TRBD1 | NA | TGTGCCAGCAGCTTCGACAGGGGGTACACAGATACGCAGTATTTT | CASSFDRGYTDTQYF
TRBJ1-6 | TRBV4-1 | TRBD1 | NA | TGCGCCAGCAGCCCCTCAGGGGGCGGAGGGACCTATAATTCACCCCTCCACTTT | CASSPSGGGGTYNSPLHF
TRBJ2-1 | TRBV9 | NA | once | TGTGCCAGCAGCGTTCGAGTCGATGAGCAGTTCTTC | CASSVRVDEQFF
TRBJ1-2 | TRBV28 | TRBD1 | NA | TGTGCCAGCAGTTCATATCCAGGGGGCGCCTATGGCTACACCTTC | CASSSYPGGAYGYTF
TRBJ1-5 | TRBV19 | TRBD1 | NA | TGTGCCAGTAGCCTGGACAGGGGATTGCATCAGCCCCAGCATTTT | CASSLDRGLHQPQHF
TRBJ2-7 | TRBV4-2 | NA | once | TGTGCCAGCAGCCAGCCGGGACCTAGCTCCTACGAGCAGTACTTC | CASSQPGPSSYEQYF
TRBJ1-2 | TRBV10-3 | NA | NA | TGTGCCAGCAGTTATACAGGGACGGGCTATGGCTACACCTTC | CASSYTGTGYGYTF
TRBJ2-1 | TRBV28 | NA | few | TGTGCCAGCAGTATAGCGTTAGAAGAGCAGTTCTTC | CASSIALEEQFF
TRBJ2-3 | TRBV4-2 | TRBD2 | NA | TGTGCCAGCAGCCAAGATAGGTGCCCTCCCCCTAGCGGGGGCCCTTGCACGCAGTATTTT | CASSQDRCPPPSGGPCTQYF
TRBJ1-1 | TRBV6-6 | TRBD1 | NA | TGTGCCGCAGGTCGATCAGGGACAGTAAACACTGAAGCTTTCTTT | CAAGRSGTVNTEAFF
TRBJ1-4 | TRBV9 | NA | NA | TGTGCCAGCAGCGTAGGCACAGTTAATGAAAAACTGTTTTTT | CASSVGTVNEKLFF
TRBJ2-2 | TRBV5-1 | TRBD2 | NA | TGCGCCAGCAGGTCCATACTAGCGGGGGACACCGGGGAGCTGTTTTTT | CASRSILAGDTGELFF
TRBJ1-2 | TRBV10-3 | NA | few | TGTGCCATCCAGAAAGGGCAGAAATATGGCTACACCTTC | CAIQKGQKYGYTF
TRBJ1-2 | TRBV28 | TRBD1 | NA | TGTGCCAGCAGGCGGTCGGGACAGGGGATTTATGGCTACACCTTC | CASRRSGQGIYGYTF
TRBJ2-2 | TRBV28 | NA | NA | TGTGCCAGCAGTTTACTAGACTTTGACACCGGGGAGCTGTTTTTT | CASSLLDFDTGELFF
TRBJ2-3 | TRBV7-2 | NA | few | TGTGCCAGCAGGCTTAGCGAAATGGTAACAGATACGCAGTATTTT | CASRLSEMVTDTQYF
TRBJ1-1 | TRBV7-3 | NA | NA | TGTGCCAGCAGCTTAACGAACTGGGTCACTGAAGCTTTCTTT | CASSLTNWVTEAFF
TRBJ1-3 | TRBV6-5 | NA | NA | TGTGCCAGCAGTTACTCGAGGGGAACTGGAAACACCATATATTTT | CASSYSRGTGNTIYF
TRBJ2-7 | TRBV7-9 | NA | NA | TGTGCCAGCAGCTCAGCTCGGATGGGACGGTGGGGCCACGAGCAGTACTTC | CASSSARMGRWGHEQYF
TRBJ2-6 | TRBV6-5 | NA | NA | TGTGCCAGCAGTTACAACGAGGCCTCTGGGGCCAACGTCCTGACTTTC | CASSYNEASGANVLTF
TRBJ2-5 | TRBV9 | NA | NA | TGTGCCAGCAGCGTAGGGGGCGCGGGTGATAAGTACTTC | CASSVGGAGDKYF
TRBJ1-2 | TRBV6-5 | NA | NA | TGTGCCAGCAGTTACGGTACGGGAACAAACTATGGCTACACCTTC | CASSYGTGTNYGYTF